The sequence of this TCR beta chain was determined in a study of spatial heterogeneity in lung cancer. Time point: sample taken at primary tumor resection. From tumor, nontumor lung or frozen PBMC, whole RNA was taken unsorted for sequencing. Each CDR3 protein is one row after TCRdb ran MiXCR on the 5' RACE reads. The table shows under 10,000 distinct CDR3 sequences, with around 4.6% occurring only once. The source material was PBMCs, sampled at surgery. All receptors derive from a male donor with early-stage non-small cell lung cancer.

Points on this clonotype: A much larger clone sits a single nucleotide away, making a read error possible. The size of this beta chain means little, since it is a stray read in a library made for alpha chains. The chain has TRBV29-1 and TRBJ2-1; D call uncertain. Trimming stripped 3 bases from V and 8 bases from J, with 14 bases between. The CDR3 has 13 residues. Germline V lookup: CDR1 SQVTM, CDR2 ANQGSEA. As DNA, the CDR3 is TGCAGCGTTGATGGAAGGATAGACCATGAGCAGTTCTTC. This codes for CSVDGRIDHEQFF.